This TCR beta chain was retrieved from a study of OX40 agonist ivuxolimab in advanced cancers. Drawing of blood for sampling happened at baseline, at cycle 4 day 1, and at cycle 7 day 1. The study's findings and limits: On average, a greater number of expanded clones characterised CD8+ T cells relative to CD4+. Blood T cells, both CD4+ and CD8+, expanded clonally by week 6 at 0.1 to 3.0 mg/kg.

Sequencing was performed with immunoSEQ multiplex PCR; in TCRdb, only in-frame clones are kept and a portion is missing. The data contain about 20,000 clones, about 73% of them singletons. On this clone: Its antigen is undetermined.

The germline gives CDR1 PRHDT, CDR2 FYEKMQ (reference sequence). V was pared by 5 bases and J by 4 bases, with 9 bases between. There are 13 residues in the CDR3. The TCR was taken from an adult with an advanced solid tumor such as melanoma, head and neck, liver or kidney cancer. The chain combines TRBV13 with TRBJ1-3; D ambiguous. Specimen: CD4+ or CD8+ T cells sorted from blood, collected in a trial of the OX40 agonist ivuxolimab. The CDR3: CASSESLGNTIYF. CDR3 DNA: TGTGCCAGCAGCGAATCTCTAGGAAACACCATATATTTT.